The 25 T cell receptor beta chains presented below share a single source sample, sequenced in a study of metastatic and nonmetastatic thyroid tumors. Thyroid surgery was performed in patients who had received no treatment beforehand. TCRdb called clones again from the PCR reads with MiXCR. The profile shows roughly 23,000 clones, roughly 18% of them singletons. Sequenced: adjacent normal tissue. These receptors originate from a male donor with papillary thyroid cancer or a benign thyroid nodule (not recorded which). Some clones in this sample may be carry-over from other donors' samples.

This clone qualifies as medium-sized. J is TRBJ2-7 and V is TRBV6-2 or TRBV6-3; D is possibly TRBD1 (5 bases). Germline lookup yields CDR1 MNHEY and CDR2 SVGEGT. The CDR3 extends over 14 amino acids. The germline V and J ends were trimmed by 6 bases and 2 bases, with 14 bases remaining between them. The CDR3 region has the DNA TGTGCCAGCAGGCAATCAGGGTCCCCCTACGAGCAGTACGTC. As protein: CASRQSGSPYEQYV.

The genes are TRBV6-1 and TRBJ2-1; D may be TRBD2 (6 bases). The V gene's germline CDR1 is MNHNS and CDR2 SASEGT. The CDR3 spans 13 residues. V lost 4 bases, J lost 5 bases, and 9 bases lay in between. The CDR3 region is CASSAGLHNEQFF. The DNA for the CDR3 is TGTGCCAGCAGTGCGGGACTTCACAATGAGCAGTTCTTC.

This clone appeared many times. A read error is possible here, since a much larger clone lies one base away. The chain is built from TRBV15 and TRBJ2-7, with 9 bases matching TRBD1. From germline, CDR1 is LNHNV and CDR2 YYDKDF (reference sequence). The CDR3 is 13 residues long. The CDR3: CATSGDWTGVQYF. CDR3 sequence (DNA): TGTGCCACCAGCGGAGATTGGACAGGGGTGCAGTACTTC.

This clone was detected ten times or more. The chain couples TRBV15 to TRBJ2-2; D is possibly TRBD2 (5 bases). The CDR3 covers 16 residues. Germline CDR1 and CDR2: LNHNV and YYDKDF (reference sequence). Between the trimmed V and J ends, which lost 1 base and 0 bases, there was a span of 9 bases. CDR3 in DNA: TGTGCCACCAGCAGAGGGCGTAGCGCGAACACCGGGGAGCTGTTTTTT. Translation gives CATSRGRSANTGELFF.

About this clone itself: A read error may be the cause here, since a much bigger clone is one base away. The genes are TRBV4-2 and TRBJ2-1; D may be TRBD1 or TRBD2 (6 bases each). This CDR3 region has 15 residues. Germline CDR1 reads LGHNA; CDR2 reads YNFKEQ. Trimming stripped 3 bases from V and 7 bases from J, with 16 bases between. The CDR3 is CASSQGASVSNEQFF. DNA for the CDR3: TGTGCCAGCAGCCAGGGGGCTAGCGTTTCGAATGAGCAGTTCTTC.

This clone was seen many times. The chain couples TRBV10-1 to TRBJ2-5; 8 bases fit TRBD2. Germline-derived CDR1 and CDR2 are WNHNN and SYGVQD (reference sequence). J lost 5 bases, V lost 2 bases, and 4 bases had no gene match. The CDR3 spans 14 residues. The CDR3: CASSEGLAAETQYF. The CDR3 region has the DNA TGCGCCAGCAGTGAGGGACTAGCCGCCGAGACCCAGTACTTC.

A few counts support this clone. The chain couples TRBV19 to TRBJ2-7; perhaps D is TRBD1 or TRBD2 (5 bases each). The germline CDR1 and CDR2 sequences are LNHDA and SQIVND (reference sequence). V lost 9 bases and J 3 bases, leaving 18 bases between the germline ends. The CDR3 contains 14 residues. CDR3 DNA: TGTGCCAGAAGTCACCAGGTGGGGGTCTACGAGCAGTACTTC. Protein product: CARSHQVGVYEQYF.

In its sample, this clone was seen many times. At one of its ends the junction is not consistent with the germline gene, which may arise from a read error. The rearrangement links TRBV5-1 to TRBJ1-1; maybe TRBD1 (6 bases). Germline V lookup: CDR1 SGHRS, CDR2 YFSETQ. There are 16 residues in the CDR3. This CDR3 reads CASSPRTEIMNTEASF. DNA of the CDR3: TGCGCCAGCAGCCCTCGGACAGAAATCATGAACACTGAAGCTTCCTTT.

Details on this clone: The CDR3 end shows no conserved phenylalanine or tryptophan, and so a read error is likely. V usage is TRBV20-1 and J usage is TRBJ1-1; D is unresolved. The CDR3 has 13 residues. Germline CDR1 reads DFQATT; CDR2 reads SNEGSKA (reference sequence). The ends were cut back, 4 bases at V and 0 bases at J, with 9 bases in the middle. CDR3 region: CSATHGVNTEAFL. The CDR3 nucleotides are TGCAGTGCTACGCACGGGGTGAACACTGAAGCTTTCCTT.

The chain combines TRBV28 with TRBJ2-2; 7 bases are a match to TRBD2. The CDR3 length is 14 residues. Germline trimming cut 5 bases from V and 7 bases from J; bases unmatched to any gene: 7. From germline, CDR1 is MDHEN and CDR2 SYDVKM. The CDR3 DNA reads TGTGCCAGCAGTAAAACTAGCGCCTACGGGGAGCTGTTTTTT. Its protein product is CASSKTSAYGELFF.

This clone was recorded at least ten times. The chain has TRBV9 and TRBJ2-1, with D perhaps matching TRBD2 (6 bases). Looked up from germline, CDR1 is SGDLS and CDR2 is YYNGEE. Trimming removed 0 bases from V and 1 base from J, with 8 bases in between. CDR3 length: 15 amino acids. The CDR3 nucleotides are TGTGCCAGCAGCGTAGGGAGGGGATCCTACAATGAGCAGTTCTTC. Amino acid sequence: CASSVGRGSYNEQFF.

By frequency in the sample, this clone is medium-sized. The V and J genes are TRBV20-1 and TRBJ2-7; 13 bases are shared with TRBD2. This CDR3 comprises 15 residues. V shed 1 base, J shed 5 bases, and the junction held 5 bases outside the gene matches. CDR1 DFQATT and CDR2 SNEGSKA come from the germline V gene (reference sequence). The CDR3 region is CSARVTSGRANEQYV. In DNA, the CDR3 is TGCAGTGCTAGAGTCACTAGCGGGAGGGCCAACGAGCAGTACGTC.

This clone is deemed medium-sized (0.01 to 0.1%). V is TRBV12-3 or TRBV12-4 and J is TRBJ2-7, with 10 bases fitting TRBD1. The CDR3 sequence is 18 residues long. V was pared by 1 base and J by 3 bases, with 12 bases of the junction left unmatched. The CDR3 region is CASSLGTGGSPTSYEQYF. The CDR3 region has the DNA TGTGCCAGCAGTTTAGGGACAGGGGGTTCTCCGACCAGCTACGAGCAGTACTTC.

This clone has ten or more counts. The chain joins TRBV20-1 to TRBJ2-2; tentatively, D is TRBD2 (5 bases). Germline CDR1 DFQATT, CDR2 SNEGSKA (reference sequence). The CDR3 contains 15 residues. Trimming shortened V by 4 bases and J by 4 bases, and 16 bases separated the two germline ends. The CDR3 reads CSAKMSRGVTGELFF. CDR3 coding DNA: TGCAGTGCTAAAATGTCCCGGGGAGTCACCGGGGAGCTGTTTTTT.

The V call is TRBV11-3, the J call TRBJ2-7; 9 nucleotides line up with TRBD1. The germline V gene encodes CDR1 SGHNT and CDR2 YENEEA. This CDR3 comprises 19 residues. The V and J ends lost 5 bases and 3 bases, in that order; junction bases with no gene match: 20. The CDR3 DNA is TGTGCCAGCAGCCACGTTGGGACAGGGTTAGGAAAGAGGCTCTACGAGCAGTACTTC. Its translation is CASSHVGTGLGKRLYEQYF.

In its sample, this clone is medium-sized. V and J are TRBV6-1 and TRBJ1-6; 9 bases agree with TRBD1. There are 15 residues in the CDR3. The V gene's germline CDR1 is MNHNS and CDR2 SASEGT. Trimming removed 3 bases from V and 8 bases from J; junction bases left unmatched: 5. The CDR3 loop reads CASSEGTGRDSPLHF. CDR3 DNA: TGTGCCAGCAGTGAGGGGACAGGGAGGGATTCACCCCTCCACTTT.

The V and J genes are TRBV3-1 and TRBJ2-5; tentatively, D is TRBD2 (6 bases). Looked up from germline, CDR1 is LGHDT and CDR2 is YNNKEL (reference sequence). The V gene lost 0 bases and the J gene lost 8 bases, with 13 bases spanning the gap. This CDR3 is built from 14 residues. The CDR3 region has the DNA TGTGCCAGCAGCCAAGAAGTTAGGAGGGAAACCCAGTACTTC. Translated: CASSQEVRRETQYF.

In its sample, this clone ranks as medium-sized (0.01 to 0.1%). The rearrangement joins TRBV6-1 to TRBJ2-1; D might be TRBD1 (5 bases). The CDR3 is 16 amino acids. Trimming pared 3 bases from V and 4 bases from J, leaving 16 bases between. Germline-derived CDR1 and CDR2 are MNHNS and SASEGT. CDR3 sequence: CASSEAGQTRYNEQFF. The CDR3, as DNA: TGTGCCAGCAGTGAGGCAGGGCAGACACGTTACAATGAGCAGTTCTTC.

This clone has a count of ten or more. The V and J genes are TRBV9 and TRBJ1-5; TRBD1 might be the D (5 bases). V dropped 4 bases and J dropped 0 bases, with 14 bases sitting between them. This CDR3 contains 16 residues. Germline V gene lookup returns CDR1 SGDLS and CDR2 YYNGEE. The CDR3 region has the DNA TGTGCCAGCAGCTCTCACCCCAGGGTTAGCAATCAGCCCCAGCATTTT. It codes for CASSSHPRVSNQPQHF.

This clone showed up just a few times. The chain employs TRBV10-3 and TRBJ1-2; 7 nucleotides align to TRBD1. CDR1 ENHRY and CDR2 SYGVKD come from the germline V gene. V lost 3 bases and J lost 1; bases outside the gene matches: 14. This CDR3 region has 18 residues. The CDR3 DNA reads TGTGCCATCAGTGACCCTCGCGTACAGGGGCCTTTTAACTATGGCTACACCTTC. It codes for CAISDPRVQGPFNYGYTF.

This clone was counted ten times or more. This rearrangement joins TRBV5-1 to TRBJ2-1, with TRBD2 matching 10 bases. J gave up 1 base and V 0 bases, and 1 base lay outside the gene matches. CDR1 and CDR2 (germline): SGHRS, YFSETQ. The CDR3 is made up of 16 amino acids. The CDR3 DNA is TGCGCCAGCAGCTTGGATAGCGGGGGGTCCTACAATGAGCAGTTCTTC. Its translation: CASSLDSGGSYNEQFF. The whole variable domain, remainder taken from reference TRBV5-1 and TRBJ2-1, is KAGVTQTPRYLIKTRGQQVTLSCSPISGHRSVSWYQQTPGQGLQFLFEYFSETQRNKGNFPGRFSGRQFSNSRSEMNVSTLELGDSALYLCASSLDSGGSYNEQFFGPGTRLTVL.

DNA of the CDR3: TGTGCCAGCAGCTTGGCAGGGCGTTCGTACGAGCAGTACTTC. Translated, it gives CASSLAGRSYEQYF. The chain carries TRBV7-2 and TRBJ2-7; maybe TRBD1 (5 bases). The CDR3 loop spans 14 amino acids. CDR1 SGHTA and CDR2 FQGNSA come from the germline V gene. The V end lost 3 bases, the J end lost 4 bases, and 13 bases lay between the germline ends.

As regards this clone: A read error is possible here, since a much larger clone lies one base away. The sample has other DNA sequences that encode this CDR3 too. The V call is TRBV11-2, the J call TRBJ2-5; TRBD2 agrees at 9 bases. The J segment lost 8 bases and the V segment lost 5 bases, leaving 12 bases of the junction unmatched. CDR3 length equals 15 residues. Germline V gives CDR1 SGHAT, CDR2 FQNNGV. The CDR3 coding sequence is TGTGCCAGCAGCCTAGCCCAAGGACTAGCGCCTACCCAGTACTTC. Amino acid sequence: CASSLAQGLAPTQYF.

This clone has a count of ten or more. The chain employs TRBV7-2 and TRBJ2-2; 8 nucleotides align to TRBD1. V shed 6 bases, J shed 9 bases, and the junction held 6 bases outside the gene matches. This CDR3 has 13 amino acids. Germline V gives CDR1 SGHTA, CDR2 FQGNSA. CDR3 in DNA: TGTGCCAGCAGTACCGGACAGGGCAGGGAGCTGTTTTTT. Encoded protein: CASSTGQGRELFF.

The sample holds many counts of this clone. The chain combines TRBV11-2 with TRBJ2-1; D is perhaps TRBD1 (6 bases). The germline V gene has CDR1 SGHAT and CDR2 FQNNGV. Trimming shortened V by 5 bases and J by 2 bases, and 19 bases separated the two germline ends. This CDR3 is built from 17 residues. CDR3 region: CASSPIDRPGTYNEQFF. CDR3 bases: TGTGCCAGCAGCCCGATTGACAGGCCGGGCACCTACAATGAGCAGTTCTTC. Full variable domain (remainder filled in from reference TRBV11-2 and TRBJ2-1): EAGVAQSPRYKIIEKRQSVAFWCNPISGHATLYWYQQILGQGPKLLIQFQNNGVVDDSQLPKDRFSAERLKGVDSTLKIQPAKLEDSAVYLCASSPIDRPGTYNEQFFGPGTRLTVL.